These T cell receptor beta chains were read from a single sample in a study of beta chain features in type 1 diabetes. The data were produced by immunoSEQ multiplex PCR, yet TCRdb's version contains in-frame clones alone and is incomplete. The sample holds approximately 380,000 clones, about 16% seen once. Sequencing was performed on naive CD4+ T cells from blood. All receptors come from a woman aged 18 to 35 in good health. Both conserved end residues are part of each CDR3. The D gene is left open where the match is weak. Not all rows give a size; the values are once, few, many and, for expanded clones, a class.

abundance	d_gene	v_gene	j_gene	CDR3aa	CDR3nt
few	TRBD2	TRBV5-1	TRBJ2-7	CASRQGAGVEVEQYF	TGCGCCAGCAGACAAGGGGCGGGAGTGGAGGTCGAGCAGTACTTC
NA	TRBD1	TRBV29-1	TRBJ1-5	CSVSTGVSNQPQHF	TGCAGCGTTTCAACAGGGGTTAGCAATCAGCCCCAGCATTTT
NA	NA	TRBV14	TRBJ1-1	CASSQDRVLAFF	TGTGCCAGCAGCCAAGACAGGGTCTTAGCTTTCTTT
few	TRBD1	TRBV9	TRBJ2-3	CASSRLTGGGGTDTQYF	TGTGCCAGCAGCCGTCTAACAGGGGGCGGGGGCACAGATACGCAGTATTTT
few	NA	TRBV25-1	TRBJ2-1	CASRGLLLGEQFF	TGTGCCAGCAGGGGACTCCTGCTAGGAGAGCAGTTCTTC
few	TRBD1	TRBV29-1	TRBJ1-5	CSVEERGQGYQPQHF	TGCAGCGTTGAAGAACGGGGACAGGGCTACCAGCCCCAGCATTTT
NA	NA	TRBV28	TRBJ1-2	CASRRQILFNYGYTF	TGTGCCAGCAGACGACAGATACTTTTTAACTATGGCTACACCTTC
few	NA	TRBV7-3	TRBJ2-4	CASSLTPGPLNIQYF	TGTGCCAGCAGCTTAACTCCAGGGCCCTTAAACATTCAGTACTTC
NA	TRBD1	TRBV30	TRBJ1-1	CAWSRQGALEAFF	TGTGCCTGGAGTCGACAGGGGGCTCTTGAAGCTTTCTTT
few	NA	TRBV28	TRBJ2-5	CASSSYRSRQETQYF	TGTGCCAGCAGTTCCTACAGGTCCAGACAAGAGACCCAGTACTTC
NA	NA	TRBV5-4	TRBJ2-5	CASSTARVQETQYF	TGTGCCAGCAGCACCGCGCGGGTTCAGGAGACCCAGTACTTC
few	NA	TRBV30	TRBJ2-1	CAWSLLNSGNEQFF	TGTGCCTGGAGCCTCTTGAACTCGGGCAATGAGCAGTTCTTC
NA	NA	TRBV4-2	TRBJ2-1	CASSQDSGSYNEQFF	TGTGCCAGCAGCCAAGACTCTGGCAGCTACAATGAGCAGTTCTTC
NA	TRBD2	TRBV7-9	TRBJ2-1	CASSLTSSGTNEQFF	TGTGCCAGCAGCTTGACGTCTAGCGGGACCAATGAGCAGTTCTTC
NA	NA	TRBV12-5	TRBJ1-1	CASGLEQNTEAFF	TGTGCTAGTGGTTTGGAACAGAACACTGAAGCTTTCTTT
NA	TRBD1	TRBV27	TRBJ2-7	CASSFWDRAYEQYF	TGTGCCAGCAGTTTTTGGGACAGGGCCTACGAGCAGTACTTC
NA	NA	TRBV2	TRBJ2-5	CASSGLQETQYF	TGTGCCAGCTCGGGACTTCAAGAGACCCAGTACTTC
NA	NA	TRBV6-5	TRBJ1-1	CASTRLVTGEAFF	TGTGCCAGCACCCGCCTGGTCACAGGTGAAGCTTTCTTT
NA	TRBD2	TRBV4-3	TRBJ2-7	CASSLPREDEQYF	TGCGCCAGCAGCTTACCGCGGGAGGACGAGCAGTACTTC
few	TRBD2	TRBV10-3	TRBJ2-5	CATTSLAAQETQYF	TGTGCCACAACCTCCCTAGCGGCGCAAGAGACCCAGTACTTC
few	NA	TRBV28	TRBJ1-2	CASSLQGYGYTF	TGTGCCAGCAGTTTACAGGGCTATGGCTACACCTTC
few	TRBD2	TRBV30	TRBJ2-7	CAWSSLAEYEQYF	TGTGCCTGGAGTAGTCTAGCGGAGTACGAGCAGTACTTC
few	TRBD1	TRBV27	TRBJ2-3	CASSLRQGTDTQYF	TGTGCCAGCAGTTTAAGACAGGGTACAGATACGCAGTATTTT
few	NA	TRBV11-1	TRBJ2-5	CASSNLGGAKETQYF	TGTGCCAGCAGCAACCTCGGAGGAGCAAAAGAGACCCAGTACTTC
NA	TRBD2	TRBV4-1	TRBJ2-5	CASSQDRPGGIRETQYF	TGCGCCAGCAGCCAAGATCGGCCGGGAGGGATTAGGGAGACCCAGTACTTC
NA	TRBD1	TRBV6-6	TRBJ1-2	CASSTRGGTGDYGYTF	TGTGCCAGCAGTACTAGGGGGGGGACAGGGGACTATGGCTACACCTTC
few	NA	TRBV10-3	TRBJ2-5	CAISDGETQYF	TGTGCCATCAGTGACGGGGAGACCCAGTACTTC
few	TRBD2	TRBV29-1	TRBJ2-1	CSVDRAGVYNEQFF	TGCAGCGTTGACAGAGCGGGGGTCTACAATGAGCAGTTCTTC
NA	NA	TRBV2	TRBJ2-5	CASSGEETQYF	TGTGCCAGCAGCGGGGAAGAGACCCAGTACTTC
few	TRBD1	TRBV28	TRBJ2-7	CASWGQTYEQYF	TGTGCCAGCTGGGGACAGACCTACGAGCAGTACTTC
NA	NA	TRBV6-5	TRBJ1-1	CASHPGLGMNTEAFF	TGTGCCAGCCACCCGGGACTAGGGATGAACACTGAAGCTTTCTTT
few	TRBD1	TRBV5-4	TRBJ1-2	CASSLSSGTGGYGYTF	TGTGCCAGCAGCTTAAGCTCCGGGACAGGCGGATATGGCTACACCTTC
NA	TRBD2	TRBV30	TRBJ2-5	CAWSVGSGRQETQYF	TGCGCCTGGAGTGTAGGTAGCGGGAGGCAAGAGACCCAGTACTTC
few	NA	TRBV4-1	TRBJ2-1	CASSQEEAGVVIYEQFF	TGCGCCAGCAGCCAAGAGGAGGCAGGGGTGGTGATATACGAGCAGTTCTTC
NA	TRBD2	TRBV7-3	TRBJ2-1	CASSLMSGGRIDEQFF	TGTGCCAGCAGCTTAATGTCGGGCGGGAGGATCGATGAGCAGTTCTTC
NA	NA	TRBV29-1	TRBJ2-4	CSVAGTVLAKNIQYF	TGCAGCGTCGCTGGCACAGTCTTAGCCAAAAACATTCAGTACTTC
few	NA	TRBV29-1	TRBJ1-2	CSAEGGAGYTF	TGCAGCGCCGAAGGGGGGGCTGGCTACACCTTC
NA	NA	TRBV19	TRBJ1-5	CASNVADYSNQPQHF	TGTGCCAGTAACGTCGCAGATTATAGCAATCAGCCCCAGCATTTT
NA	NA	TRBV9	TRBJ2-2	CASSVAPTGAIRELFF	TGTGCCAGCAGCGTAGCTCCTACGGGAGCGATCCGGGAGCTGTTTTTT
few	NA	TRBV6-6	TRBJ1-2	CASSLRLEPLYGYTF	TGTGCCAGCAGCCTGAGACTAGAGCCACTCTATGGCTACACCTTC
few	NA	TRBV5-1	TRBJ2-2	CASSLVTATGELFF	TGCGCCAGCAGCTTGGTGACAGCCACCGGGGAGCTGTTTTTT
few	NA	TRBV6-5	TRBJ1-1	CASSYGTPLMNTEAFF	TGTGCCAGCAGTTACGGGACACCCCTCATGAACACTGAAGCTTTCTTT
NA	NA	TRBV29-1	TRBJ1-2	CSAHDQGTNYGYTF	TGCAGCGCCCACGACCAGGGGACTAACTATGGCTACACCTTC
few	TRBD2	TRBV29-1	TRBJ2-7	CSGTGTSGSYEQYF	TGCAGCGGCACCGGGACTAGCGGGAGCTACGAGCAGTACTTC
NA	NA	TRBV27	TRBJ2-6	CASSFGGAGANVLTF	TGTGCCAGCAGTTTCGGAGGGGCTGGGGCCAACGTCCTGACTTTC
few	NA	TRBV15	TRBJ1-4	CATSRDGQPNEKLFF	TGTGCCACCAGCAGAGATGGGCAGCCAAATGAAAAACTGTTTTTT
few	NA	TRBV6-1	TRBJ1-5	CASSEALGTGVGPQHF	TGTGCCAGCAGTGAAGCGCTGGGGACGGGGGTTGGTCCCCAGCATTTT
NA	TRBD2	TRBV4-1	TRBJ2-3	CASSQAAHGGSSDTQYF	TGCGCCAGCAGCCAAGCAGCCCATGGCGGGAGCTCAGATACGCAGTATTTT
NA	NA	TRBV5-4	TRBJ1-1	CASSLWAGRDTEAFF	TGTGCCAGCAGCTTGTGGGCGGGGAGGGACACTGAAGCTTTCTTT
NA	TRBD2	TRBV11-2	TRBJ2-1	CASSPRRSGSNEQFF	TGTGCCAGCAGCCCCCGAAGGAGCGGGAGTAATGAGCAGTTCTTC
NA	TRBD1	TRBV28	TRBJ2-5	CASSPSGQVQETQYF	TGTGCCAGCAGTCCCTCCGGACAGGTCCAAGAGACCCAGTACTTC
NA	NA	TRBV6-1	TRBJ2-1	CASSEWGTNGDEQFF	TGTGCCAGCAGTGAATGGGGGACAAACGGGGATGAGCAGTTCTTC
few	NA	TRBV7-3	TRBJ1-1	CASSFGPRNTEAFF	TGTGCCAGCAGCTTTGGGCCCAGGAACACTGAAGCTTTCTTT
NA	TRBD1	TRBV19	TRBJ2-2	CASSIGQGATGELFF	TGTGCCAGTAGTATCGGGCAGGGGGCGACCGGGGAGCTGTTTTTT
NA	TRBD2	TRBV15	TRBJ2-1	CATSRSGLADHYNEQFF	TGTGCCACCAGCAGATCGGGACTAGCGGACCACTACAATGAGCAGTTCTTC
NA	TRBD1	TRBV10-3	TRBJ2-1	CAISRGLSPYNEQFF	TGTGCCATCAGTAGGGGGCTGTCCCCCTACAATGAGCAGTTCTTC
NA	TRBD1	TRBV5-1	TRBJ2-1	CASSGDRSSYNEQFF	TGCGCCAGCAGCGGGGACAGGAGCTCCTACAATGAGCAGTTCTTC
NA	NA	TRBV5-1	TRBJ2-2	CASSLGSSANTGELFF	TGCGCCAGCAGCTTGGGATCCAGCGCGAACACCGGGGAGCTGTTTTTT
NA	NA	TRBV28	TRBJ2-3	CASGVGPDTQYF	TGTGCCAGCGGCGTGGGGCCAGATACGCAGTATTTT
few	TRBD2	TRBV7-2	TRBJ2-3	CASSNGLAGGVTDTQYF	TGTGCCAGCAGCAACGGACTAGCGGGAGGGGTCACAGATACGCAGTATTTT